This T cell receptor beta chain is drawn from a study of CD8 T cells in ankylosing spondylitis. Study-wide results and caveats: A CD8+ phenotype characterized the disease-linked clones, which were relatively rare in peripheral blood.

There are 16 residues in the CDR3. V was clipped by 2 bases and J by 1 base; unmatched bases: 6. Each CDR3 protein is one row after TCRdb ran MiXCR on the 5' RACE reads. The sample lists roughly 200,000 distinct CDR3 sequences; roughly 13% were seen once. As concerns this clonotype: What it binds is unknown.

The V and J genes are TRBV12-3 or TRBV12-4 and TRBJ2-3; 7 nucleotides line up with TRBD2. This clonotype originated in a male donor with ankylosing spondylitis or in good health (not recorded which). Specimen: blood, either unsorted or a sorted T cell fraction (not recorded which). This CDR3 reads CASSLTDREGTDTQYF. In nucleotides, the CDR3 is TGTGCCAGCAGTTTAACGGACCGGGAGGGCACAGATACGCAGTATTTT.